This T cell receptor (beta chain) originates from a study of blood T cells in healthy people across ages. Overall study findings and caveats: Age advanced and TCR beta diversity per million T cells fell, roughly linearly. It was not possible, with unsorted PBMCs, to conclusively compare naive and antigen-experienced cells.

PCR was performed a second time for roughly 7 to 12 cycles using a sample-barcoded 5' primer and a J-beta primer mix. Every single cDNA molecule received a tag from a template-switch adaptor with 12 random nucleotides. TCRdb passed the 5' RACE reads through MiXCR, listing each CDR3 protein once. The data hold about 580,000 distinct CDR3 sequences, with around 50% observed a single time. A remark on this clonotype: Its matching antigen is unknown.

The V gene end was trimmed by 6 bases and the J gene end by 7 bases; junction bases not matched to a gene: 13. CDR1 and CDR2 from the germline V gene are SEHNR and FQNEAQ (reference sequence). The CDR3 length is 17 residues. The chain combines TRBV7-9 with TRBJ2-3; 13 bases match TRBD2. The sequence was collected from a man older than 75 in good health. The sample was blood. CDR3 sequence reads: CASSPWTSGGLKHTQYF. In DNA, the CDR3 is TGTGCCAGCAGTCCTTGGACTAGCGGGGGTCTTAAGCATACGCAGTATTTT.